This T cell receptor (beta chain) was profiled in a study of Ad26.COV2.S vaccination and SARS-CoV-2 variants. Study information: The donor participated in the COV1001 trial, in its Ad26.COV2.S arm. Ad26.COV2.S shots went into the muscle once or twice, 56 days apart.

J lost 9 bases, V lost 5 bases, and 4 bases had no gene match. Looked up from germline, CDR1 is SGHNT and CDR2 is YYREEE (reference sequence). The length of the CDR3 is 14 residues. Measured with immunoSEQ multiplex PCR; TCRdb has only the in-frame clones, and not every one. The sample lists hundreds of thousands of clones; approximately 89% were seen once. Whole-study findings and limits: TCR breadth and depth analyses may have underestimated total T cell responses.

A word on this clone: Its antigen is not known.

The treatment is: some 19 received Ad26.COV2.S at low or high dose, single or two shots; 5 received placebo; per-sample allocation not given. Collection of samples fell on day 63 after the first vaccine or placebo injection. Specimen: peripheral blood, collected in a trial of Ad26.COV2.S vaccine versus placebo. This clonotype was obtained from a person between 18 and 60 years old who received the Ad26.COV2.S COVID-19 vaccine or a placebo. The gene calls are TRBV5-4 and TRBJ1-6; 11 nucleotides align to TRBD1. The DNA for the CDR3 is TGTGCCAGCAGAGCGGGACAGGGGGGTTCACCCCTCCACTTT. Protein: CASRAGQGGSPLHF.